A selection of T cell receptor beta chains follows, all from one sample in a study of cytomegalovirus exposure and HLA in healthy donors. The repertoire was sequenced with immunoSEQ multiplex PCR; TCRdb's copy has only in-frame clones and lacks some. The sample lists roughly 130,000 clones; around 85% were seen once. Sequencing input: PBMCs. The receptors originated from a woman aged 50 to 65 in good health and CMV-seropositive. Both conserved end residues are part of each CDR3. The D gene is left open where the match is weak. Expanded clones get a size class; other rows say once, few or many, or leave the size out.

TRBV19	TRBJ2-2	TRBD1	once	TGTGCCAGTAGGCCCCGGGACAGAATAAACACCGGGGAGCTGTTTTTT	CASRPRDRINTGELFF
TRBV6-1	TRBJ1-5	-	few	TGTGCCAGCAGTGAAAATCAGGGCACCTTTCAGCCCCAGCATTTT	CASSENQGTFQPQHF
TRBV19	TRBJ1-4	-	-	TGTGCCAGTAGTATAGGCGAGAACACTGCGGGGGAAAAACTGTTTTTT	CASSIGENTAGEKLFF
TRBV7-2	TRBJ1-5	-	-	TGTGCCAGCAGCCAAAATGATCAGCCCCAGCATTTT	CASSQNDQPQHF
TRBV9	TRBJ1-1	-	few	TGTGCCAGCAGCGCTAAGGGACTCGAGAACACTGAAGCTTTCTTT	CASSAKGLENTEAFF
TRBV5-1	TRBJ2-1	TRBD2	-	TGCGCCAGCAGCCAAACTAGCGGGAGGAATGAGCAGTTCTTC	CASSQTSGRNEQFF
TRBV5-6	TRBJ2-2	-	-	TGTGCCAGCAGCTTGGAGGGGGATGGGGGAATGGCCACCGGGGAGCTGTTTTTT	CASSLEGDGGMATGELFF
TRBV30	TRBJ2-3	-	-	TGTGCCTGGAGTGTTGCTAGCATAATCGACACAGATACGCAGTATTTT	CAWSVASIIDTDTQYF
TRBV6-1	TRBJ1-1	-	-	TGTGCCAGCAGTGGGGTCGGACAAAACACTGAAGCTTTCTTT	CASSGVGQNTEAFF
TRBV7-3	TRBJ2-2	TRBD1	-	TGTGCCAGCAGCAAACAGGGGGTGGCGAACACCGGGGAGCTGTTTTTT	CASSKQGVANTGELFF
TRBV27	TRBJ1-2	-	-	TGTGCCAGCAGTCCCGGGAGCTTACCCTCCTATGGCTACACCTTC	CASSPGSLPSYGYTF
TRBV19	TRBJ1-5	TRBD1	-	TGTGCCAGTAGTTCCTCAGGACAGGGTGGGCAGCCCCAGCATTTT	CASSSSGQGGQPQHF
TRBV7-2	TRBJ2-3	-	-	TGTGCCAGCAGCCTATTCGGGTCTAGCGATGTGAATACGCAGTATTTT	CASSLFGSSDVNTQYF
TRBV5-1	TRBJ2-7	-	-	TGCGCCAGCAGCTTGGCGGGTATAGGGCAGGGCACCTACGAGCAGTACTTC	CASSLAGIGQGTYEQYF
TRBV7-8	TRBJ2-1	-	-	TGTGCCAGCAGCCACGGACAGAACAATGAGCAGTTCTTC	CASSHGQNNEQFF
TRBV6-4	TRBJ1-4	-	-	TGTGCCAGCAGTGACAGGGAAGGGGATGAAAAACTGTTTTTT	CASSDREGDEKLFF
TRBV6-1	TRBJ1-5	-	-	TGTGCCAGCAGCGAAAACGGGGTTGGCAATCAGCCCCAGCATTTT	CASSENGVGNQPQHF
TRBV19	TRBJ2-1	TRBD2	-	TGTGCCAGTAGTGAAAATAGCGGGGGGGGCAATGAGCAGTTCTTC	CASSENSGGGNEQFF
TRBV18	TRBJ2-7	-	-	TGTGCCAGCTCACCTGACAGCGCCACCTACGAGCAGTACTTC	CASSPDSATYEQYF
TRBV9	TRBJ2-3	-	-	TGTGCCAGCAGCTCCTCTCCTTACACAGATACGCAGTATTTT	CASSSSPYTDTQYF
TRBV28	TRBJ1-5	TRBD1	-	TGTGCCAGCAGTCCGACAGGGGACGTTCATCAGCCCCAGCATTTT	CASSPTGDVHQPQHF
TRBV6-1	TRBJ1-1	-	-	TGTGCCAGCGGGGGGAAGACTATCATGAACACTGAAGCTTTCTTT	CASGGKTIMNTEAFF
TRBV7-9	TRBJ1-2	TRBD1	-	TGTTCCAGCAGCTTATCGGGACAGCACTATGGCTACACCTTC	CSSSLSGQHYGYTF
TRBV27	TRBJ2-1	-	-	TGTGCCAGCAGTCAAGTTATGGGCGGGGTCAGCTTCAATGAGCAGTTCTTC	CASSQVMGGVSFNEQFF
TRBV6-1	TRBJ2-6	TRBD1	-	TGTGCCAGCAAGACAGGGATGTCTGGGGCCAACGTCCTGACTTTC	CASKTGMSGANVLTF
TRBV28	TRBJ2-2	TRBD1	-	TGTGCCAGCATTTGGGGACAGGGGGCCGTCACCGGGGAGCTGTTTTTT	CASIWGQGAVTGELFF
TRBV9	TRBJ1-3	TRBD1	-	TGTGCCAGCAGCGTGATGACAGGGGGATCAAACACCATATATTTT	CASSVMTGGSNTIYF
TRBV27	TRBJ2-1	TRBD2	once	TGTGCCAGCAGTCCCGGGACTAGCGGATACAATGAGCAGTTCTTC	CASSPGTSGYNEQFF
TRBV7-9	TRBJ2-7	TRBD2	-	TGTTCCAGCAGCTCGACGGGACTAGCGGGGTCCTACGAGCAGTACTTC	CSSSSTGLAGSYEQYF
TRBV11-1	TRBJ1-1	-	-	TGTGCCAGCAGCTCTGGTCAGGGAGGCCCCGGAGGCGAAGCTTTCTTT	CASSSGQGGPGGEAFF
TRBV9	TRBJ1-2	TRBD1	-	TGTGCCAGCAGCCCTCGCGGGACAGGGGTACGAGGCTACACCTTC	CASSPRGTGVRGYTF
TRBV14	TRBJ1-2	TRBD1	-	TGTGCCAGCAGCCAAGATGAGACAGGGAACTATGGCTACACCTTC	CASSQDETGNYGYTF
TRBV28	TRBJ1-4	-	-	TGTGCCAGCAGCCGTAGACAGGCCCGGGAAAAACTGTTTTTT	CASSRRQAREKLFF
TRBV28	TRBJ1-6	TRBD1	-	TGTGCCAGCAGTTCTCCGACAGGGGGCGCGCCACCCCTCCACTTT	CASSSPTGGAPPLHF
TRBV19	TRBJ2-3	TRBD2	-	TGTGCCAGTAGTCCCCCCGGACTAGCGGGGACCGGCGGGACGCAGTATTTT	CASSPPGLAGTGGTQYF
TRBV19	TRBJ1-5	-	-	TGTGCCAGTAGTATAGGGAGCCGGCGGAAGCTGAATCAGCCCCAGCATTTT	CASSIGSRRKLNQPQHF
TRBV5-4	TRBJ2-3	TRBD1	-	TGTGCCAGCAGCCCAGGGGGCAGGGCAGATACGCAGTATTTT	CASSPGGRADTQYF
TRBV30	TRBJ2-7	TRBD1	-	TGTGCCTGGAGTGTGACAGGGGCAGGATACGAGCAGTACTTC	CAWSVTGAGYEQYF
TRBV7-3	TRBJ1-1	TRBD1	-	TGTGCCAGCAGCTTAAACCCAGGGGGAAACACTGAAGCTTTCTTT	CASSLNPGGNTEAFF
TRBV6-1	TRBJ2-7	-	-	TGTGCCAGCAGTGAACAGGGGATCGCCGAGCAGTACTTC	CASSEQGIAEQYF
TRBV15	TRBJ2-6	-	-	TGTGCCACCAGCAGTAGGGCAGGGGCCGCGCCCTTAGCCAACGTCCTGACTTTC	CATSSRAGAAPLANVLTF